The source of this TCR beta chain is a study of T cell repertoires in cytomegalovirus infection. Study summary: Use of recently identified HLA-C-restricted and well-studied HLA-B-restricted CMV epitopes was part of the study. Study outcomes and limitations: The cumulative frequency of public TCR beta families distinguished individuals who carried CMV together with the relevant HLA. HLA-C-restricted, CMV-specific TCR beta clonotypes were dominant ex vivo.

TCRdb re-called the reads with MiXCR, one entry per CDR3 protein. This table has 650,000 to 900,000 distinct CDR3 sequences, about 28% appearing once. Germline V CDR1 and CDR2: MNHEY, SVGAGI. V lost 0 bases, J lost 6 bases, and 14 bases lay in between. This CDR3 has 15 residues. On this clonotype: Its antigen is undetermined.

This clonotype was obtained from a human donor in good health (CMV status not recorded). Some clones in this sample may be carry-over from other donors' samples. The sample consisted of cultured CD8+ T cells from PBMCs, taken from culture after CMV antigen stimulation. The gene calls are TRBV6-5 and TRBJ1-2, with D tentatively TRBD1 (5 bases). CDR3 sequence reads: CASSYSTTGRDGYTF. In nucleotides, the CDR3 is TGTGCCAGCAGTTACTCGACTACCGGCAGGGATGGCTACACCTTC.